This is a list of T cell receptor beta chains from one sample in a study of HIV-infected patients and healthy controls. Via MiXCR, TCRdb re-called the 5' RACE reads, giving one row per CDR3 protein. The repertoire holds around 64,000 distinct CDR3 sequences, about 16% seen once, with less than 6% in the top ten. Sequencing used CD4+ T cells from blood. These TCRs come from a human donor in good health. Both conserved end residues are part of each CDR3. A D gene is named only where the DNA matches it firmly. Rows may omit the clone size; those that give it use once, few, many or a size class.

D gene	V gene	J gene	clone size	CDR3 DNA	CDR3 protein
.	TRBV19	TRBJ1-3	.	TGTGCCAGTAGTGACCAGGGTGTGCCTGGAAACACCATATATTTT	CASSDQGVPGNTIYF
.	TRBV7-2	TRBJ2-1	few	TGTGCCAGCAGCTTAGTGCGGCTGAGCTCCTACAATGAGCAGTTCTTC	CASSLVRLSSYNEQFF
.	TRBV20-1	TRBJ1-1	few	TGCAGTGCTAGAGTCGCGAACACTGAAGCTTTCTTT	CSARVANTEAFF
TRBD1	TRBV7-2	TRBJ1-2	.	TGTGCCAGCAGCCCCGGGACAGGGGTTAGTTTTGGCTACACCTTC	CASSPGTGVSFGYTF
TRBD2	TRBV4-2	TRBJ2-3	medium-sized	TGTGCCAGCCAGCTTGGGACTAGCGTTCGCACAGATACGCAGTATTTT	CASQLGTSVRTDTQYF
.	TRBV14	TRBJ2-5	many	TGTGCCAGCAGCCAAGACGTCGGGACCCAGTACTTC	CASSQDVGTQYF
.	TRBV6-2/TRBV6-3	TRBJ2-1	many	TGTGCCAGCAGCCCCTACAATGAGCAGTTCTTC	CASSPYNEQFF
.	TRBV6-2/TRBV6-3	TRBJ1-1	.	TGTGCCAGCAGTTACTCCTCCTTAGGATCGGGGGACACCACTGAAGCTTTCTTT	CASSYSSLGSGDTTEAFF
TRBD1	TRBV4-2	TRBJ1-2	few	TGTGCCAGCAGCCAAGATTCTACAGGGGTCTATGGCTACACCTTC	CASSQDSTGVYGYTF
TRBD2	TRBV5-1	TRBJ2-5	.	TGCGCCAGCTCGCGGGAGGGAGGAGGCGTCGAGACCCAGTACTTC	CASSREGGGVETQYF
.	TRBV7-9	TRBJ2-3	many	TGTGCCAGCAGCTTTGAGGATACGCAGTATTTT	CASSFEDTQYF
.	TRBV12-3/TRBV12-4	TRBJ1-5	many	TGTGCCAGCAGTTTAAGGAATCAGCCCCAGCATTTT	CASSLRNQPQHF
.	TRBV27	TRBJ1-6	.	TGTGCCAGCAGTTTTGTAGAAAGCCGTAATTCACCCCTCCACTTT	CASSFVESRNSPLHF
TRBD2	TRBV14	TRBJ2-7	.	TGTGCCAGCAGCCAAGAGGGCGGGGGACTAGCGGGAGTCGAGCAGTACTTC	CASSQEGGGLAGVEQYF
.	TRBV5-1	TRBJ1-1	few	TGCGCCAGCAGCCCGGGACCCACAATGAACACTGAAGCTTTCTTT	CASSPGPTMNTEAFF
.	TRBV7-9	TRBJ2-7	.	TGTGCCAGCAGCAACAGGGGAGGGCCCGAGCAGTACTTC	CASSNRGGPEQYF
.	TRBV5-6	TRBJ1-4	.	TGTGCCAGCAGCCCGCAGGGGAGGGGACTGGAAAAACTGTTTTTT	CASSPQGRGLEKLFF
.	TRBV9	TRBJ2-4	.	TGTGCCAGCAGCTCAGGGGCCGAAAGACTAGCCAAAAACATTCAGTACTTC	CASSSGAERLAKNIQYF
.	TRBV7-2	TRBJ1-1	many	TGTGCCAGCAGCGTTGCCCCTAGGTTGAACACTGAAGCTTTCTTT	CASSVAPRLNTEAFF
.	TRBV12-3/TRBV12-4	TRBJ1-1	few	TGTGCCAGCAGCGGAACCGGATCCTGGAGCACTGAAGCTTTCTTT	CASSGTGSWSTEAFF
.	TRBV7-2	TRBJ2-3	many	TGTGCCAGCAGCCTTCATAGACAGACCGATACGCAGTATTTT	CASSLHRQTDTQYF
TRBD1	TRBV29-1	TRBJ2-5	few	TGCAGCGTTGGGACAGGACCACGGACCCAGTACTTC	CSVGTGPRTQYF
.	TRBV11-2	TRBJ1-6	few	TGTGCCAGCAGCTTAAGGGTTGATTCACCCCTCCACTTT	CASSLRVDSPLHF
.	TRBV7-2	TRBJ2-3	.	TGTGCCAGCAGCTTGGGGGCACGGGATACGCAGTATTTT	CASSLGARDTQYF
TRBD1	TRBV5-4	TRBJ2-1	few	TGTGCCAGCAGCTGGAACAGGGGCGAGCAGTTCTTC	CASSWNRGEQFF
.	TRBV18	TRBJ2-1	few	TGTGCCAGCTCACCCCCAGGCCCTATCTACAATGAGCAGTTCTTC	CASSPPGPIYNEQFF
.	TRBV5-4	TRBJ2-1	few	TGTGCCAGCAGCTTGGCCGGGAGTGATCGGCACAATGAGCAGTTCTTC	CASSLAGSDRHNEQFF
.	TRBV4-2	TRBJ1-5	few	TGTGCCAGCAGCCAATCGGAGACGGAGGCTCAGCCCCAGCATTTT	CASSQSETEAQPQHF